This T cell receptor (beta chain) came from a study of T cell responses to AZD1222 COVID-19 vaccine. Per germline, CDR1 MNHEY and CDR2 SMNVEV (reference sequence). V was pared by 2 bases and J by 10 bases, with 7 bases of the junction left unmatched. The CDR3 is made up of 13 amino acids. Study results and caveats: Most donors were white British and more were female, and clonal diversity was possibly underestimated. Along spike, vaccine-associated CD4 TCRs were found throughout, with dominance at 160-218 and 743-854. The number of AZD1222 recipients seropositive at baseline was only six.

Repertoires were generated with immunoSEQ multiplex PCR, while TCRdb's copy carries only in-frame clones and drops some. The table records tens of thousands of clones, more than 75% of them present only once. Remarks on this clone: The antigen is undetermined.

The chain employs TRBV27 and TRBJ1-1, with 7 positions matching TRBD1. Sequenced here: peripheral blood, sampled 28 days after the second AZD1222 dose. The source of this sequence is an adult who received the AZD1222 COVID-19 vaccine. DNA of the CDR3: TGTGCCAGCAGTTTACAGGGGGAGGGGCGAGCTTTCTTT. It encodes CASSLQGEGRAFF.